This entry lists 4 T cell receptor beta chains sequenced from one sample in a study of CD8+CD57+ T cells in acquired aplastic anemia (dated by TCRdb to 2016 to 2019). Sequencer: Illumina HiSeq 2000. TCR beta VDJ combination and CDR3 sequence profiling used genomic DNA as the template. Using fastp trimming at Q25 and MiXCR clonotype assembly, TCRdb reanalyzed the public sequencing data and kept in-frame beta chains. Identical CDR3 proteins give one entry, which carries the most common genes and DNA. The sample yields about 110,000 distinct CDR3 sequences; about half were counted once. The biggest ten clones account for around a third of the sample. The specimen sequenced was sorted CD4+, CD8+, or CD8+CD57+ T cells (not recorded which) from PBMCs. These receptors all stem from a human donor in good health, serving as a control.

This clonotype has a count of ten or more. The chain joins TRBV30 to TRBJ2-6; unclear D gene. The CDR3 has 12 amino acids. Germline V gene data show CDR1 as GTSNPN and CDR2 as SVGIG (reference sequence). Trimming took off 5 bases at V and 1 base at J, with 3 bases between the two ends. The CDR3 sequence: CAWESGANVLTF. The CDR3 DNA reads TGTGCCTGGGAATCTGGGGCCAACGTCCTGACTTTC.

The chain employs TRBV4-2 and TRBJ1-5; 7 bases align to TRBD1. The CDR3 has 15 residues. Germline CDR1 is LGHNA and CDR2 is YNFKEQ. V lost 4 bases and J lost 7; bases outside the gene matches: 10. The CDR3: CASSLLGGQKQPQHF. The CDR3 DNA sequence: TGTGCCAGCAGCCTCCTAGGGGGACAGAAACAGCCCCAGCATTTT.

The gene calls are TRBV15 and TRBJ2-7, with 7 bases that match TRBD2. The CDR3 has 16 residues. V gave up 6 bases and J gave up 4 bases; unmatched junction bases: 15. Germline CDR1 LNHNV, CDR2 YYDKDF (reference sequence). This CDR3 is CATRDWAGDNTYEQYF. In DNA, the CDR3 is TGTGCCACCAGAGATTGGGCGGGAGATAACACTTACGAGCAGTACTTC.

The chain joins TRBV7-3 to TRBJ2-2, with D perhaps TRBD1 or TRBD2 (5 bases each). Germline V gene lookup returns CDR1 SGHTA and CDR2 FQGTGA. The V gene lost 2 bases and the J gene lost 4 bases, with 17 bases spanning the gap. There are 17 residues in the CDR3. The CDR3 bases are TGTGCCAGCAGCTTAGATCGGGGCAGGGCGGGCACCGGGGAGCTGTTTTTT. It is translated as CASSLDRGRAGTGELFF.